Below, 3 T cell receptor beta chains from the same sample are listed, as sequenced in a study of technical replicates of blood from a few donors. The assay was immunoSEQ multiplex PCR, and TCRdb's table has in-frame clones only and misses some. The profile covers roughly 85,000 clones, with 85% to 95% appearing a single time and 0.26% taken by the ten largest. Source material: T cells isolated from PBMCs. The receptor source for this set is a human donor in good health.

The genes are TRBV9 and TRBJ1-1; 8 bases match TRBD1. The CDR3 extends over 17 amino acids. The V gene's germline CDR1 is SGDLS and CDR2 YYNGEE. V shed 3 bases, J shed 0 bases, and the junction held 10 bases outside the gene matches. The CDR3 DNA reads as TGTGCCAGCAGCGAGGGGACAGGAAGCCTAATGAACACTGAAGCTTTCTTT. Translating it yields CASSEGTGSLMNTEAFF.

This chain connects TRBV12-5 to TRBJ1-4; tentatively, D is TRBD1 (5 bases). Germline V gives CDR1 LGHNT, CDR2 FRNRAP. V was pared by 0 bases and J by 7 bases, with 15 bases between. The CDR3 is 16 residues long. The CDR3 reads CASGLVAGPMGEKLFF. CDR3 nucleotide sequence: TGTGCTAGTGGTTTGGTAGCGGGACCGATGGGTGAAAAACTGTTTTTT. Full variable domain (rest looked up from reference TRBV12-5 and TRBJ1-4): DARVTQTPRHKVTEMGQEVTMRCQPILGHNTVFWYRQTMMQGLELLAYFRNRAPLDDSGMPKDRFSAEMPDATLATLKIQPSEPRDSAVYFCASGLVAGPMGEKLFFGSGTQLSVL.

The CDR3 sequence: CSVPGQGARPNEKLFF. Here the CDR3 DNA reads TGCAGCGTTCCGGGACAGGGGGCGAGGCCTAATGAAAAACTGTTTTTT. The chain employs TRBV29-1 and TRBJ1-4, with 12 nucleotides matching TRBD1. This CDR3 region has 16 residues. Germline V gene sequence: CDR1 SQVTM, CDR2 ANQGSEA. Losses at the gene ends were 5 bases for V and 3 bases for J; bases not matched to a gene: 7.